The T cell receptor beta chain under discussion was sequenced for a study of blood T cell repertoires in COVID-19. Turning to the study itself: The United States, Italy and Spain were the sources of the acute and convalescent COVID-19 samples.

V was trimmed by 1 base and J by 9 bases, leaving 15 bases between them. This CDR3 spans 14 amino acids. CDR1 is MDHEN, CDR2 SYDVKM, per germline. Per the study methods: Reference gene primer amplification gave estimated nucleated cell counts. Using immunoSEQ multiplex PCR, the repertoire was profiled, and TCRdb retains in-frame clones only, with some absent. That table supplies the V and J calls and clone size; D and trimming were determined from the DNA. The sample includes a few hundred thousand clones, about 91% of them seen just once. This chain links TRBV28 with TRBJ1-2; D perhaps matches TRBD1 (5 bases). This TCR came from a woman aged 25 to 39 who had recovered from COVID-19. Sequences were obtained from peripheral blood. The CDR3 DNA is TGTGCCAGCAGTTTATACCCAGGGAAGTACAGCTACACCTTC. Protein product: CASSLYPGKYSYTF.